This record covers a single T cell receptor (beta chain). Its cognate antigen is unknown. A single base separates this from a much larger clone, so it may be a read error. The germline gives CDR1 SGHNT, CDR2 YENEEA. The CDR3 spans 13 residues. The data belong to a study of regulatory T cells in long-lasting Graves disease. Broader study findings: Graves' patients with persistent disease showed TCR diversity lower than patients newly diagnosed. TRBV28, TRBJ1-2 and TRBJ2-5 emerged as the favored segments in persistent disease.

Combining iRepertoire HTBI primers with Arm-PCR of CDR3 regions, the authors built TCR beta libraries. TCRdb reprocessed the multiplex PCR reads via MiXCR and lists one record per CDR3 protein. The profile shows a few hundred thousand distinct CDR3 sequences, 15% of them singletons. Noted time point: newly diagnosed GD, antithyroid drugs for less than 3 months. There was RNA extracted from PBMCs, and the TCR library was made from it. These data were also filed under a second study, of T cells in Graves' hyperthyroidism and ophthalmopathy. That investigation notes: Patients were aged 18 to 65, had disease duration under 2 months, and had newly diagnosed hyperthyroidism. Ophthalmopathy cases were set apart from stable hyperthyroidism by a 13 V-J model.

This chain connects TRBV11-3 to TRBJ2-3; D remains ambiguous. The source was peripheral blood mononuclear cells (PBMCs), collected at new diagnosis, from a patient treated with antithyroid drugs. This sequence was found in a woman between 40 and 50 years old with Graves disease. Written as DNA, the CDR3 is TGTGCCAGCAGCTTAGGGGTGACGGATACGCACTATTTT. Its protein is CASSLGVTDTHYF.